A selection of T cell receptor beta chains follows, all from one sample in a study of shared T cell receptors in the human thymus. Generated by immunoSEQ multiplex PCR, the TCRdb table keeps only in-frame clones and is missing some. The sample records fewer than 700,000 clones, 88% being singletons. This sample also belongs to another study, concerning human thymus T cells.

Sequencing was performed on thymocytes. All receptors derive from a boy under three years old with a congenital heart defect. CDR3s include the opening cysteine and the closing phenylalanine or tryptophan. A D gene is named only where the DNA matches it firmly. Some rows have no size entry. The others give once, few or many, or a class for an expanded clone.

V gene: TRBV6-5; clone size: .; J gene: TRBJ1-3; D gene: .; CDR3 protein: CASRSDTSGNTIYF; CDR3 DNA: TGTGCCAGCAGATCGGACACCTCTGGAAACACCATATATTTT
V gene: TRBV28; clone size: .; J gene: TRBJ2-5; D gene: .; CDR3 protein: CASSLGALWETQYF; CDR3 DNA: TGTGCCAGCAGTTTGGGAGCGTTGTGGGAGACCCAGTACTTC
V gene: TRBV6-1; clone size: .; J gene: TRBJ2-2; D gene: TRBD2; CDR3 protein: CASSSGSGGELFF; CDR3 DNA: TGTGCCAGCTCTAGCGGGAGTGGCGGGGAGCTGTTTTTT
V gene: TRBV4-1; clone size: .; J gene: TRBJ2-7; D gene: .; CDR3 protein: CASSQGRSYEQYF; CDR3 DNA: TGCGCCAGCAGCCAAGGGCGGAGCTACGAGCAGTACTTC
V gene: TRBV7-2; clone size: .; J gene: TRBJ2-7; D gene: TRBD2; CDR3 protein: CASSLGGTSGILLHEQYF; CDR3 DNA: TGTGCCAGCAGCTTAGGAGGGACTAGCGGGATCCTCCTCCACGAGCAGTACTTC
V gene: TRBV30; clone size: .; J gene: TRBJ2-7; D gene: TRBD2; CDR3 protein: CAWSVPGTRRYEQYF; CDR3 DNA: TGTGCCTGGAGTGTACCGGGGACTAGACGGTACGAGCAGTACTTC
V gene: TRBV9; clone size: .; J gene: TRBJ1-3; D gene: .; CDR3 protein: CASSVGWASGNTIYF; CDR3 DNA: TGTGCCAGCAGCGTAGGATGGGCCTCTGGAAACACCATATATTTT
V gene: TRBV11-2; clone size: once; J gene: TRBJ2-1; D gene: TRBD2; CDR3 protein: CASSGVAGGDYYNEQFF; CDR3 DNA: TGTGCCAGCAGTGGGGTAGCGGGAGGCGACTATTACAATGAGCAGTTCTTC
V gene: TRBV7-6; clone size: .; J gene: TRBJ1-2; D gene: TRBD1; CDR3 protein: CASSLVYRGNYGYTF; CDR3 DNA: TGTGCCAGCAGCTTAGTGTACAGGGGTAACTATGGCTACACCTTC
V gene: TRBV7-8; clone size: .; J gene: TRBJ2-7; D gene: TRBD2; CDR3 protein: CASSSWTSGYEQYF; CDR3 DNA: TGTGCCAGCAGCTCATGGACTAGCGGTTACGAGCAGTACTTC
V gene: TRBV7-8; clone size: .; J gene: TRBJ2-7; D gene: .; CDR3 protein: CASSPRESYEQYF; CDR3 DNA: TGTGCCAGCAGCCCCAGGGAATCCTACGAGCAGTACTTC
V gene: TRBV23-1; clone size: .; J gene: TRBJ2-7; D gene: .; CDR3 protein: CASSQGLRVQYF; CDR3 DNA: TGCGCCAGCAGTCAAGGCCTCCGGGTGCAGTACTTC
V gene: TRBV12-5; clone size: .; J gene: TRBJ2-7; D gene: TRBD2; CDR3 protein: CASGPGLADAYEQYF; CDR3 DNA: TGTGCTAGTGGTCCCGGACTAGCGGACGCCTACGAGCAGTACTTC
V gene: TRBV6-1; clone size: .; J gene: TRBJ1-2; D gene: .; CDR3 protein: CASSPDNRTNYGYTF; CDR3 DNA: TGTGCCAGCAGTCCGGACAACAGGACCAACTATGGCTACACCTTC
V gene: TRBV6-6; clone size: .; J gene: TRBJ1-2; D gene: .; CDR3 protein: CASQTTGDCYTF; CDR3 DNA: TGTGCCAGCCAAACCACAGGAGACTGCTACACCTTC
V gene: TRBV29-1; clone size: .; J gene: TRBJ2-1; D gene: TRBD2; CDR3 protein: CSVINRTSGIYNEQFF; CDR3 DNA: TGCAGCGTTATAAATAGGACTAGCGGGATCTACAATGAGCAGTTCTTC
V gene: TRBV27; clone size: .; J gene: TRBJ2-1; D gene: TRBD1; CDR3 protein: CASSFIWDRGLKSYNEQFF; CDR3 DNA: TGTGCCAGCAGTTTTATATGGGACAGGGGGCTTAAGTCCTACAATGAGCAGTTCTTC
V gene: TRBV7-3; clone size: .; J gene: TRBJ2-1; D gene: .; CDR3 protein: CASSSPSSYNEQFF; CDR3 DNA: TGTGCCAGCAGCTCCCCGAGCTCCTACAATGAGCAGTTCTTC
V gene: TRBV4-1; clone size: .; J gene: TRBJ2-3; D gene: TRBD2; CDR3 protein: CASSHLSTSGMGDTQYF; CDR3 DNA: TGCGCCAGCAGCCACCTATCGACTAGCGGGATGGGAGATACGCAGTATTTT
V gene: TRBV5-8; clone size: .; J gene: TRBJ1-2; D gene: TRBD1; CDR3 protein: CASSSGTGGAYGYTF; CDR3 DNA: TGTGCCAGCAGCTCCGGGACAGGGGGGGCCTATGGCTACACCTTC
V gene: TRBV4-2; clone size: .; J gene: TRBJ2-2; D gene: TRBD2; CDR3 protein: CASSQRTSGRWTGELFF; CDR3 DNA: TGTGCCAGCAGCCAACGTACTAGCGGGAGGTGGACCGGGGAGCTGTTTTTT
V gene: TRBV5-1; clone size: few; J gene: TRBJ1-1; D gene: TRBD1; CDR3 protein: CARAWDRTNTEAFF; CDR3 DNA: TGCGCCAGGGCTTGGGACAGAACAAACACTGAAGCTTTCTTT
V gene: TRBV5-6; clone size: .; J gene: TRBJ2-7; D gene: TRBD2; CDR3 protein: CASSLDPGGNSGRYEQYF; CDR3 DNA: TGTGCCAGCAGCTTGGATCCGGGGGGTAATAGCGGGAGGTACGAGCAGTACTTC
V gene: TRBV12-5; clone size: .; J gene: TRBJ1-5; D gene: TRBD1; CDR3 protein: CASGLVPGTGSNQPQHF; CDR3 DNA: TGTGCTAGTGGTTTGGTACCAGGGACAGGGAGCAATCAGCCCCAGCATTTT
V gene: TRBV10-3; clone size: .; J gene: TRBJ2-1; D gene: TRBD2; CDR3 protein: CAISPLRREGQYNEQFF; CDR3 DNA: TGTGCCATCAGTCCCCTCAGGCGGGAGGGGCAATACAATGAGCAGTTCTTC
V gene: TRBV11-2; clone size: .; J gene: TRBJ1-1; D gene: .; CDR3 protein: CASSLERDTWNTEAFF; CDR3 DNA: TGTGCCAGCAGCTTAGAACGGGACACCTGGAACACTGAAGCTTTCTTT
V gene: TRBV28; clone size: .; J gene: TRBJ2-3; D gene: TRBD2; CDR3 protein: CASSGGCGRYQDTQYF; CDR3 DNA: TGTGCCAGCAGTGGCGGGTGCGGGAGGTACCAAGATACGCAGTATTTT
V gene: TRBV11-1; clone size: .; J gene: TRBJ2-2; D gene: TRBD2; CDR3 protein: CASSLELASTGELFF; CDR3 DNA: TGTGCCAGCAGCTTAGAACTAGCGTCCACCGGGGAGCTGTTTTTT
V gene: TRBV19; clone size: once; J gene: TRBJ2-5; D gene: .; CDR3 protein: CAIGTGNQETQYF; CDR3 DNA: TGTGCCATCGGTACGGGTAACCAAGAGACCCAGTACTTC
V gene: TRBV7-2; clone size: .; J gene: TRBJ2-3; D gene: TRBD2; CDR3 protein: CASSSLPEREGTDTQYF; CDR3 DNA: TGTGCCAGCAGCTCGCTCCCGGAACGGGAGGGCACAGATACGCAGTATTTT
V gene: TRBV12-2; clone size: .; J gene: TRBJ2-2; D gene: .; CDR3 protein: CASRPWATGVDTGELFF; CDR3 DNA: TGTGCAAGTCGCCCCTGGGCGACAGGGGTGGACACCGGGGAGCTGTTTTTT
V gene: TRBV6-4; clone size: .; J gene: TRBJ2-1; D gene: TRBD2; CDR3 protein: CASSQKGLADNEQFF; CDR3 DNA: TGTGCCAGCAGTCAAAAGGGACTAGCGGACAATGAGCAGTTCTTC
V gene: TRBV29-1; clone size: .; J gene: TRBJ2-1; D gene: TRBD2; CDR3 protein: CSVEEASGNLFYNEQFF; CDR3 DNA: TGCAGCGTTGAAGAGGCTAGCGGGAACCTGTTCTACAATGAGCAGTTCTTC
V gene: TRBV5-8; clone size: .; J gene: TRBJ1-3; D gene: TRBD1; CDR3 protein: CASSCNGQGTPGNTIYF; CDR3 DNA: TGTGCCAGCAGCTGCAATGGACAGGGGACCCCTGGAAACACCATATATTTT
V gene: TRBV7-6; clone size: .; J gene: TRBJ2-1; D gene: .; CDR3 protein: CASSLAQDFNEQFF; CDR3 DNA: TGTGCCAGCAGCTTAGCGCAGGACTTTAATGAGCAGTTCTTC
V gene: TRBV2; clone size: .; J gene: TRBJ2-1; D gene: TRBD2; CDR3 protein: CASSWTSACTNNEQFF; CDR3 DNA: TGTGCCAGCAGTTGGACTAGCGCGTGTACTAACAATGAGCAGTTCTTC
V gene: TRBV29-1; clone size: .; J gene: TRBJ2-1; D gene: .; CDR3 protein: CSVALGGPGNEQFF; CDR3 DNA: TGCAGCGTTGCCCTGGGGGGACCAGGTAATGAGCAGTTCTTC
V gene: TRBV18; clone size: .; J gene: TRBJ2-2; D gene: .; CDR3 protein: CASSSVQVTGELFF; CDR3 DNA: TGTGCCAGCTCGTCCGTTCAGGTCACCGGGGAGCTGTTTTTT
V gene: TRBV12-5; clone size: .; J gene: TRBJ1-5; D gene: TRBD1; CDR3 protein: CASGLAQGGQGSNQPQHF; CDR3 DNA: TGTGCTAGTGGTTTGGCACAAGGAGGACAGGGGAGCAATCAGCCCCAGCATTTT
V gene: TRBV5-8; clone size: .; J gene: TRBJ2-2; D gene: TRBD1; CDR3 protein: CASSLGGQPNTGELFF; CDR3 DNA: TGTGCCAGCAGCTTGGGGGGACAGCCGAACACCGGGGAGCTGTTTTTT
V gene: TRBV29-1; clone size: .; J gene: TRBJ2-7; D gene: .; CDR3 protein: CSVGGRLSIPYEQYF; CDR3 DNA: TGCAGCGTTGGGGGGCGACTCTCTATCCCCTACGAGCAGTACTTC
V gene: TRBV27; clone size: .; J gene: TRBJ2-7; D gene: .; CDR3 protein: CASSEEYDYEQYF; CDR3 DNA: TGTGCCAGCAGTGAGGAGTATGATTACGAGCAGTACTTC
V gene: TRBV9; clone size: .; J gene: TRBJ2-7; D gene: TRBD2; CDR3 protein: CASSSSGREAGEQYF; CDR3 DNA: TGTGCCAGCAGCTCCTCAGGGCGGGAGGCGGGGGAGCAGTACTTC
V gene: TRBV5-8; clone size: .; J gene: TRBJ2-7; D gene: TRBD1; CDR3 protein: CASSTGTVSYEQYF; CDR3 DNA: TGTGCCAGCAGTACCGGGACAGTATCCTACGAGCAGTACTTC
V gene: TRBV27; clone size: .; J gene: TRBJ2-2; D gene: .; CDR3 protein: CASTGGDRATGELFF; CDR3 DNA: TGTGCCAGCACCGGGGGGGACAGAGCCACCGGGGAGCTGTTTTTT
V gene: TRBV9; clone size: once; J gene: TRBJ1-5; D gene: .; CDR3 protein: CASSPDRSNQPQHF; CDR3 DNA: TGTGCCAGCAGCCCAGACAGGAGCAATCAGCCCCAGCATTTT
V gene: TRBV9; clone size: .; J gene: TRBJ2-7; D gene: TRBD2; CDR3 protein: CASSVRLAGYYSYEQYF; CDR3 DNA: TGTGCCAGCAGCGTAAGACTAGCGGGTTACTACTCCTACGAGCAGTACTTC
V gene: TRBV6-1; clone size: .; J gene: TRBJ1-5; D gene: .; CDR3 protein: CASRLTANSNQPQHF; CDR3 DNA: TGTGCCAGCAGGCTGACAGCAAATAGCAATCAGCCCCAGCATTTT
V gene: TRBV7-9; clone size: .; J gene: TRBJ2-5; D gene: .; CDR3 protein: CASSPSQRWETQYF; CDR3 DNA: TGTGCCAGCAGCCCGAGCCAACGATGGGAGACCCAGTACTTC
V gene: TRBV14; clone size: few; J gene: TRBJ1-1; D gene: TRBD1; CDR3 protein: CASSPQGTPGGSSTKVF; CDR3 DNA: TGTGCCAGCAGCCCACAGGGTACCCCAGGGGGGTCGTCAACGAAAGTCTTT
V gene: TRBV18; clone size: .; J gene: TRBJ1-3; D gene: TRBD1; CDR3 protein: CASSPLTGQTPTMSGSGNTIYF; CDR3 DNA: TGTGCCAGCTCACCCTTGACAGGGCAAACCCCCACAATGAGCGGCTCTGGAAACACCATATATTTT
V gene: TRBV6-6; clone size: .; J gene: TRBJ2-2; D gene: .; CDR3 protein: CASSRTGSNTGELFF; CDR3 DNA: TGTGCCAGCAGCCGTACAGGGTCGAACACCGGGGAGCTGTTTTTT
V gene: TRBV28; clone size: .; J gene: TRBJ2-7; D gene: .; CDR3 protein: CASSLSGPADEQYF; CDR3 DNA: TGTGCCAGCAGTTTATCAGGGCCAGCCGACGAGCAGTACTTC